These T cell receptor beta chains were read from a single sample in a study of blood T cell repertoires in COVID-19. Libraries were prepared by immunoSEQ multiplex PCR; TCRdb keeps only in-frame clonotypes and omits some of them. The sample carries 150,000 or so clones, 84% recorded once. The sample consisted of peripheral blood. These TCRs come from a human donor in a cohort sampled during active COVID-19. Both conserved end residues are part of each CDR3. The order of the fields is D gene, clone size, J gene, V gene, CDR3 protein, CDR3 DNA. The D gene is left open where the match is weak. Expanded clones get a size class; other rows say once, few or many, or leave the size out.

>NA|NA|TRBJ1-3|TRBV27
CASSGGGGNTIYF
TGTGCCAGCAGTGGGGGAGGTGGAAACACCATATATTTT
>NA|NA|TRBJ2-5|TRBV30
CAGVREETQYF
TGTGCTGGCGTGAGGGAAGAGACCCAGTACTTC
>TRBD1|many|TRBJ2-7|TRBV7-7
CASSFGQGDSYEQYF
TGTGCTAGCAGCTTCGGACAGGGAGACTCCTACGAGCAGTACTTC
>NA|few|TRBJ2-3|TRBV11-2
CASSLERSDTQYF
TGTGCCAGCAGCTTAGAACGGTCAGATACGCAGTATTTT
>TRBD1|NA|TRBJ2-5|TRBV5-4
CASSSPDRKETQYF
TGTGCCAGCAGCTCCCCGGACAGGAAGGAGACCCAGTACTTC
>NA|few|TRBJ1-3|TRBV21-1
CASPTGGNTIYF
TGTGCCAGTCCCACCGGTGGAAACACCATATATTTT
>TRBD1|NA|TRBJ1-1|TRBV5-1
CASTTSQGTTEAFF
TGCGCCAGCACGACCTCACAGGGGACCACTGAAGCTTTCTTT
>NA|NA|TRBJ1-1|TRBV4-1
CASSQEDGRGTEAFF
TGCGCCAGCAGCCAAGAAGATGGGAGGGGCACTGAAGCTTTCTTT
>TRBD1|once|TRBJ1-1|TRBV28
CASSSGTGRNLNTEAFF
TGTGCCAGCAGTTCTGGGACAGGGAGAAACCTAAACACTGAAGCTTTCTTT
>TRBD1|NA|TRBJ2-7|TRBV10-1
CASSTGGDSYEQYF
TGCGCCAGCAGTACAGGGGGCGATTCCTACGAGCAGTACTTC
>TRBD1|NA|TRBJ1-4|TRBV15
CATSRSRGPANEKLFF
TGTGCCACCAGCAGGTCCAGGGGGCCGGCTAATGAAAAACTGTTTTTT
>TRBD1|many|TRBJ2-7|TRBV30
CAWSIRGPYEQYF
TGTGCCTGGAGTATCAGGGGGCCCTACGAGCAGTACTTC
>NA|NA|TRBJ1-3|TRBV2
CASSDQGYSGNTIYF
TGTGCCAGCAGTGATCAGGGTTACTCTGGAAACACCATATATTTT
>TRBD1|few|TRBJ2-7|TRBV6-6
CASSYSNRGTYEQYF
TGTGCCAGCAGTTACTCGAACAGGGGAACCTACGAGCAGTACTTC
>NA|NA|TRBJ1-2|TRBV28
CASRPSGLNYGYTF
TGTGCCAGCAGACCTTCGGGACTGAACTATGGCTACACCTTC
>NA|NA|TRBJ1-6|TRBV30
CAWSGGRSSYNSPLHF
TGTGCCTGGAGTGGGGGCAGGAGCTCCTATAATTCACCCCTCCACTTT
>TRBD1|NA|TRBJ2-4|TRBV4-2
CASSQRTGVKNIQYF
TGTGCCAGCAGCCAGAGGACAGGGGTCAAAAACATTCAGTACTTC
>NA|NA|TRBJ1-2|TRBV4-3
CASSQGGDYGYTF
TGCGCCAGCAGCCAAGGCGGGGACTATGGCTACACCTTC
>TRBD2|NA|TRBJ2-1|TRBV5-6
CASSPRRGGWNNEQFF
TGTGCCAGCAGCCCGCGACGGGGGGGGTGGAACAATGAGCAGTTCTTC
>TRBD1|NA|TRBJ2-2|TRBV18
CASSAGTARTGELFF
TGTGCCAGCTCAGCCGGGACAGCTAGAACCGGGGAGCTGTTTTTT
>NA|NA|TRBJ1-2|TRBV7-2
CASSLMGPYGYTF
TGTGCCAGCAGCTTGATGGGGCCCTATGGCTACACCTTC
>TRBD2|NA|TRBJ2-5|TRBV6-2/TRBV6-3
CASSYGLRGWYQETQYF
TGTGCCAGCAGTTACGGACTGCGGGGGTGGTACCAAGAGACCCAGTACTTC
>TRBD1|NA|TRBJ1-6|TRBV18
CASSPRDRGSYNSPLHF
TGTGCCAGCTCACCCCGGGACAGGGGATCCTATAATTCACCCCTCCACTTT
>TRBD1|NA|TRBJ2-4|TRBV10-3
CAISETRTGERGIQYF
TGTGCCATCAGTGAAACCCGGACAGGGGAAAGGGGCATTCAGTACTTC
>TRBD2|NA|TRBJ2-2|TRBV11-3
CASSPGGANTGELFF
TGTGCCAGCAGCCCGGGGGGAGCGAACACCGGGGAGCTGTTTTTT
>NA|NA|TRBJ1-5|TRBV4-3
CASSQERGPPRDQPQHF
TGCGCCAGCAGCCAAGAAAGGGGCCCCCCAAGAGATCAGCCCCAGCATTTT
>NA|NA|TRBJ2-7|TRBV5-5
CASSAAAATYEQYF
TGTGCCAGCAGCGCTGCCGCTGCGACCTACGAGCAGTACTTC